This T cell receptor (beta chain) was retrieved from a study of T cells in localized non-small cell lung cancer. TCRdb keeps only in-frame clones here, not all; method: immunoSEQ multiplex PCR. The table shows approximately 80,000 clones, with around 82% occurring only once. Study results and limitations: Blood T cell density predicted longer survival; adjacent-lung clonality, shorter. There was higher T cell clonality in uninvolved adjacent lung than in tumor, and it was highest there. It remains possible that heterogeneity exists, since only one tumor region was sequenced. A median of 57 of the top 100 tumor clones appeared in adjacent lung, which was paired and uninvolved.

Germline CDR1 MDHEN, CDR2 SYDVKM. CDR3 length equals 12 residues. V was trimmed by 3 bases and J by 5 bases, leaving 5 bases between them. About this clone itself: Its cognate antigen is unknown.

The TCR comes from an older female donor with stage I lung adenocarcinoma. V gene TRBV28 combines with J gene TRBJ1-5; D unresolved. Sequencing was performed on peripheral blood, taken before any cancer treatment. The CDR3 DNA reads TGTGCCAGCAGTTTGCTCGATCAGCCCCAGCATTTT. Its translation is CASSLLDQPQHF.